This entry lists 8 T cell receptor beta chains sequenced from one sample in a study of post-analysis software for immune sequencing data. Unique molecular identifiers were built into the TCR beta cDNA libraries. TCRdb reprocessed the PCR reads with MiXCR, giving one entry per CDR3 protein. The repertoire includes roughly 600,000 distinct CDR3 sequences, 40% to 50% of them detected once, and more than 1.5% sits in the top ten. Whole-study findings and limits: Higher frequency in patients than in controls was seen for roughly five TRBV segments, with TRBV5-6, TRBV5-1 and TRBV20-1 among them.

Which antigens these TCRs recognize remains unknown. The source material was blood. The origin of the receptors is a girl between 10 and 17 years old with multiple sclerosis.

This clonotype was seen only a few times. The rearrangement links TRBV12-3 or TRBV12-4 to TRBJ1-5; D gene uncertain. This CDR3 is built from 14 residues. Trimming took 7 bases from V and 4 from J, leaving 14 bases between them. The CDR3 spells CASTVAGPNQPQHF. CDR3 sequence (DNA): TGTGCCAGCACCGTAGCGGGCCCGAATCAGCCCCAGCATTTT.

This clonotype was detected a few times. This sequence joins TRBV2 and TRBJ2-3, with a possible D match to TRBD2 (6 bases). This CDR3 comprises 15 residues. The germline V gene has CDR1 SNHLY and CDR2 FYNNEI. Trimming removed 5 bases from V and 0 bases from J, with 12 bases in between. Here the CDR3 reads CASSLVRGSTDTQYF. For the CDR3, the DNA is TGTGCCAGCAGTTTAGTACGGGGGAGCACAGATACGCAGTATTTT.

The chain couples TRBV20-1 to TRBJ2-3, with D hard to call. The ends were cut back, 0 bases at V and 1 base at J, with 11 bases in the middle. Germline CDR1 reads DFQATT; CDR2 reads SNEGSKA (reference sequence). The length of the CDR3 is 15 residues. The CDR3 sequence: CSARDPRIRTDTQYF. In DNA, the CDR3 is TGCAGTGCTAGAGATCCTAGAATCCGCACAGATACGCAGTATTTT.

This clonotype was seen a handful of times. This rearrangement joins TRBV20-1 to TRBJ1-2; D is unresolved. In germline, CDR1 is DFQATT, CDR2 SNEGSKA (reference sequence). This CDR3 is built from 10 residues. The V end lost 3 bases, the J end lost 4 bases, and 3 bases lay between the germline ends. DNA for the CDR3: TGCAGTGCTAGGTCCTATGGCTACACCTTC. It encodes CSARSYGYTF.

The rearrangement joins TRBV10-3 to TRBJ2-3; TRBD2 might be the D (6 bases). Per the germline V gene, CDR1 is ENHRY and CDR2 is SYGVKD. The CDR3 is 14 amino acids. The V gene lost 6 bases and the J gene lost 5 bases, with 15 bases spanning the gap. CDR3 in amino acids: CAISSGGTKDTQYF. The CDR3 bases are TGTGCCATCAGCTCTGGCGGGACGAAAGATACGCAGTATTTT.

The chain joins TRBV6-6 to TRBJ2-7; the D gene could be TRBD1 or TRBD2 (5 bases each). In germline, CDR1 is MNHNY, CDR2 SVGAGI (reference sequence). CDR3 length equals 14 residues. Trimming took off 3 bases at V and 2 bases at J, with 11 bases between the two ends. CDR3 protein: CASSYGDGPYEQYF. CDR3 in DNA: TGTGCCAGCAGTTATGGGGACGGCCCCTACGAGCAGTACTTC.

V is TRBV9 and J is TRBJ1-1; no firm D call. The CDR3 runs to 12 residues. V lost 4 bases to trimming and J lost 4 bases, with 8 bases between them. CDR1 SGDLS and CDR2 YYNGEE come from the germline V gene. The CDR3 DNA is TGTGCCAGCAGCTCCGAGGGCACTGAAGCTTTCTTT. It encodes CASSSEGTEAFF.

The sample holds a few counts of this clonotype. The chain couples TRBV11-3 to TRBJ2-5; TRBD2 matches at 8 bases. Germline loops: CDR1 SGHNT, CDR2 YENEEA. There are 15 residues in the CDR3. With V trimmed by 7 bases and J by 7 bases, 14 bases remained unmatched. DNA for the CDR3: TGTGCCAGCACCCAACCCCCGGGACTAGAGGTGACCCAGTACTTC. It is translated as CASTQPPGLEVTQYF. The whole variable domain, remainder taken from reference TRBV11-3 and TRBJ2-5, is EAGVVQSPRYKIIEKKQPVAFWCNPISGHNTLYWYLQNLGQGPELLIRYENEEAVDDSQLPKDRFSAERLKGVDSTLKIQPAELGDSAVYLCASTQPPGLEVTQYFGPGTRLLVL.